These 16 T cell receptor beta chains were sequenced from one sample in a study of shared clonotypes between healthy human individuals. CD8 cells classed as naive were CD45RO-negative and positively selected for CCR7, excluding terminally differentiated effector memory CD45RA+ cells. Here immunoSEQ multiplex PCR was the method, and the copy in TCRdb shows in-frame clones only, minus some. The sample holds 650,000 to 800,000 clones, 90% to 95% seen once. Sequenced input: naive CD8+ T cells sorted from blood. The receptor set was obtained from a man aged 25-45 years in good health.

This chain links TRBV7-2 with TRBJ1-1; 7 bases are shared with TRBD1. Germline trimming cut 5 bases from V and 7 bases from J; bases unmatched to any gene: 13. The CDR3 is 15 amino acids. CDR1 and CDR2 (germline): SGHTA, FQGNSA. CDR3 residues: CASSTRDSLNLEAFF. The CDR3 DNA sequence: TGTGCCAGCAGCACTCGGGACAGTTTAAACCTTGAAGCTTTCTTT. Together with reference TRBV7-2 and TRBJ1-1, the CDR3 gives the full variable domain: GAGVSQSPSNKVTEKGKDVELRCDPISGHTALYWYRQSLGQGLEFLIYFQGNSAPDKSGLPSDRFSAERTGGSVSTLTIQRTQQEDSAVYLCASSTRDSLNLEAFFGQGTRLTVV.

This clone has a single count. The CDR3 DNA sequence: TGCGCCAGCAGTCAGGGGCAGGGGATCAATGAGCAGTTCTTC. Its protein is CASSQGQGINEQFF. V usage is TRBV23-1 and J usage is TRBJ2-1, with TRBD1 as a possible D gene (6 bases). TRBV23-1 is given ORF status, its function remaining uncertain. CDR3 size: 14 residues. Trimming left V 3 bases short and J 6 bases short, with 12 bases between.

DNA of the CDR3: TGTGCCAGCAGCAACAGGGGGCCCACCGGGGAGCTGTTTTTT. Its translation: CASSNRGPTGELFF. The chain carries TRBV7-9 and TRBJ2-2; TRBD1 aligns across 9 bases. Germline V lookup: CDR1 SEHNR, CDR2 FQNEAQ (reference sequence). Trimming cost V 5 bases and J 4 bases; bases outside gene matches: 2. CDR3 length equals 14 residues.

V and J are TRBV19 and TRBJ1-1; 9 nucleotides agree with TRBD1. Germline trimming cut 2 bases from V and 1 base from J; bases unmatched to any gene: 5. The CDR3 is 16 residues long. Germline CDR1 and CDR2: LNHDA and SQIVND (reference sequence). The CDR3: CASSIPRDRANTEAFF. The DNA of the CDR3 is TGTGCCAGTAGTATACCCCGGGACAGGGCGAACACTGAAGCTTTCTTT.

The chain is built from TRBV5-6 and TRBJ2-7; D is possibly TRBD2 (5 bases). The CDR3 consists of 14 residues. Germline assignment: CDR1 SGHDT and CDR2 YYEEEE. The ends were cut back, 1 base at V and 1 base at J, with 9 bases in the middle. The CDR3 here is CASSLSAASYEQYF. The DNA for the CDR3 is TGTGCCAGCAGCTTGTCAGCGGCGTCCTACGAGCAGTACTTC.

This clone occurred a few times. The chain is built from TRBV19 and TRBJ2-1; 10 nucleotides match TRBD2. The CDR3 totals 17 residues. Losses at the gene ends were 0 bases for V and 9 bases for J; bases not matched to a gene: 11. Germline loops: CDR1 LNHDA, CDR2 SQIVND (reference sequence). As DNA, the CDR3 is TGTGCCAGTAGTATAGATCTTTCGGCTAGCGGGAGAGGTGAGCAGTTCTTC. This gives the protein CASSIDLSASGRGEQFF.

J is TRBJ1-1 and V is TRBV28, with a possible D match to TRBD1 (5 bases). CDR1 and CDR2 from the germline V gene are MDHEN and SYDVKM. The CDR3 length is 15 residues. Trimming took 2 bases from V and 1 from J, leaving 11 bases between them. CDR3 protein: CASSLLPGWNTEAFF. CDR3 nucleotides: TGTGCCAGCAGTTTACTTCCAGGGTGGAACACTGAAGCTTTCTTT.

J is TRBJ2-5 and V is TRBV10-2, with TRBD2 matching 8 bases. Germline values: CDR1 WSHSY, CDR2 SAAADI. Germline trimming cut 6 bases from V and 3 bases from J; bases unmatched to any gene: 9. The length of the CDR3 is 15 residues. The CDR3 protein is CASSEAGEVKETQYF. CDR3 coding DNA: TGCGCCAGCAGCGAAGCGGGAGAGGTTAAAGAGACCCAGTACTTC.

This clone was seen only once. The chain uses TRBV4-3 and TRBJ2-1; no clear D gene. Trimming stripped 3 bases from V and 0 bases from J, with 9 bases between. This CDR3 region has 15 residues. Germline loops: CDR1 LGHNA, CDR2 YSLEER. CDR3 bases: TGCGCCAGCAGCCAGAGTTCCGTCTCCTACAATGAGCAGTTCTTC. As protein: CASSQSSVSYNEQFF.

The CDR3 here is CASSLEAANTYGYTF. The CDR3 DNA is TGTGCCAGCAGCTTAGAGGCAGCCAATACCTATGGCTACACCTTC. The chain recombines TRBV7-2 with TRBJ1-2; no clear D gene. Germline values: CDR1 SGHTA, CDR2 FQGNSA. The CDR3 consists of 15 residues. Between the trimmed V and J ends, which lost 1 base and 4 bases, there was a span of 13 bases.

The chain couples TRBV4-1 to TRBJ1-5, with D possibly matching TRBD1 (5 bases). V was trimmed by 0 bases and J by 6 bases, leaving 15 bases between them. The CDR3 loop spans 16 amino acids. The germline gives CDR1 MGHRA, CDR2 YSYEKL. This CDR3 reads CASSQDPQGITQPQHF. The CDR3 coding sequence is TGCGCCAGCAGCCAAGATCCGCAGGGAATAACTCAGCCCCAGCATTTT.

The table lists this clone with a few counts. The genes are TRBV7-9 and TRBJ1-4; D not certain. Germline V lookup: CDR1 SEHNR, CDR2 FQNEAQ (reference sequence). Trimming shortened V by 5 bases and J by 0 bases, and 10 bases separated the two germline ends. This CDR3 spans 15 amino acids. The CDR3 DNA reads TGTGCCAGCAGCACCGACCTTTCAACTAATGAAAAACTGTTTTTT. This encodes CASSTDLSTNEKLFF.

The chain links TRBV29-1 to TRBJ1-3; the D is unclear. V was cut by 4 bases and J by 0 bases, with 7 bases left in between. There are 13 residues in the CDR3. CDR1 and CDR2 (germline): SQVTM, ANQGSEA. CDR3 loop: CSVGQSSGNTIYF. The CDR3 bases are TGCAGCGTTGGGCAAAGCTCTGGAAACACCATATATTTT.

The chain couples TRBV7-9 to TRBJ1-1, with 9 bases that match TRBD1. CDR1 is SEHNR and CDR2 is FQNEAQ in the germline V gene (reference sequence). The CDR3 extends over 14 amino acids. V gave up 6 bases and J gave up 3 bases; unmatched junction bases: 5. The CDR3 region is CASRQGALDTEAFF. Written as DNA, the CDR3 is TGTGCCAGCAGACAGGGGGCGCTGGACACTGAAGCTTTCTTT.

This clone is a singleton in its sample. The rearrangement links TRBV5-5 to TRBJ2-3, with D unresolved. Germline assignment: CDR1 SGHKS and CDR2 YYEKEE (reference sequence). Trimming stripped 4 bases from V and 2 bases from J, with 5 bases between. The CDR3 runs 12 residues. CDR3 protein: CASSAATDTQYF. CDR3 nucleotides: TGTGCCAGCAGCGCCGCCACAGATACGCAGTATTTT. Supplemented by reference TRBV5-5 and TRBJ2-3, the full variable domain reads DAGVTQSPTHLIKTRGQQVTLRCSPISGHKSVSWYQQVLGQGPQFIFQYYEKEERGRGNFPDRFSARQFPNYSSELNVNALLLGDSALYLCASSAATDTQYFGPGTRLTVL.

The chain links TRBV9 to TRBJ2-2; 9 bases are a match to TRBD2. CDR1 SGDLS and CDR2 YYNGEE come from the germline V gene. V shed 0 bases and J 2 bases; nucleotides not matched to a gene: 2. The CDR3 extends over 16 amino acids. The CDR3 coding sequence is TGTGCCAGCAGCGTAGCTAGCGGGATAAACACCGGGGAGCTGTTTTTT. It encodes CASSVASGINTGELFF.